This is a list of T cell receptor beta chains from one sample in a study of Graves' ophthalmopathy and Graves' hyperthyroidism. TCRdb called the multiplex PCR reads again in MiXCR, with one record for every CDR3 protein. The sample yields 150,000 or so distinct CDR3 sequences, 35% to 45% seen once. The sequencing input was peripheral blood. The receptors stem from a young man with Graves' ophthalmopathy. Each CDR3 is given with its conserved first and last residue. The D gene is left open where the match is weak. Clone size is shown for a subset of rows, as once, few, many or a class of expanded clone.

CDR3aa	CDR3nt	d_gene	v_gene	j_gene	abundance
CATSDRDREFETQYF	TGTGCCACCAGTGATCGGGACAGGGAATTCGAGACCCAGTACTTC	TRBD1	TRBV24-1	TRBJ2-5	many
CAWSWGGQANEAFF	TGTGCCTGGAGTTGGGGTGGGCAGGCCAATGAAGCTTTCTTT	.	TRBV30	TRBJ1-1	many
CASSYSAAFIQSPLHF	TGTGCCAGCAGTTACTCTGCAGCCTTTATTCAATCGCCCCTCCACTTT	.	TRBV6-5	TRBJ1-6	many
CASSLGSDTEAFF	TGTGCCAGCAGCTTAGGCAGCGACACTGAAGCTTTCTTT	.	TRBV11-1	TRBJ1-1	few
CAISELAGANTGELFF	TGTGCCATCAGTGAACTAGCGGGAGCGAACACCGGGGAGCTGTTTTTT	TRBD2	TRBV10-3	TRBJ2-2	.
CASSYPSGGYSNQPQHF	TGTGCCAGCAGTTACCCATCGGGCGGTTATAGCAATCAGCCCCAGCATTTT	.	TRBV6-2/TRBV6-3	TRBJ1-5	many
CASSLPGQPQYF	TGTGCCAGCAGTCTCCCGGGACAGCCTCAGTACTTC	TRBD1	TRBV27	TRBJ2-7	.
CSASGLAETTYEQYF	TGCAGTGCTAGCGGACTAGCGGAGACAACCTACGAGCAGTACTTC	TRBD2	TRBV20-1	TRBJ2-7	.
CSARGPGIYEQYF	TGCAGTGCTAGGGGCCCAGGGATTTACGAGCAGTACTTC	.	TRBV20-1	TRBJ2-7	many
CASSLPGQGNTEAFF	TGTGCCAGCAGTTTACCCGGACAGGGGAACACTGAAGCTTTCTTT	TRBD1	TRBV28	TRBJ1-1	few
CASRTGSLEEQYF	TGTGCCAGCAGGACAGGGAGTTTGGAAGAGCAGTACTTC	TRBD1	TRBV6-1	TRBJ2-7	.
CASSYPGDRRANEKLFF	TGTGCCAGCAGCTACCCCGGGGACAGGAGAGCTAATGAAAAACTGTTTTTT	TRBD1	TRBV11-2	TRBJ1-4	.
CASSSSGRLGETQYF	TGTGCCAGCAGCTCTAGCGGGAGACTCGGAGAGACCCAGTACTTC	TRBD2	TRBV9	TRBJ2-5	.
CASSIRTQGPYEQYF	TGTGCCAGTAGTATTCGGACTCAAGGGCCCTACGAGCAGTACTTC	.	TRBV7-2	TRBJ2-7	.
CASSPVGQRIGELFF	TGTGCCAGCAGCCCAGTGGGACAGCGGATCGGGGAGCTGTTTTTT	TRBD1	TRBV11-1	TRBJ2-2	.
CASSLNGGLTYEQYF	TGTGCCAGCAGCTTAAATGGCGGACTTACCTACGAGCAGTACTTC	.	TRBV7-3	TRBJ2-7	.
CASRIRVEATQYF	TGTGCCAGCAGAATCAGGGTAGAGGCGACCCAGTACTTC	.	TRBV6-1	TRBJ2-5	.
CASSPTGGHGYTF	TGTGCCAGCAGCCCAACAGGGGGCCATGGCTACACCTTC	TRBD1	TRBV7-2	TRBJ1-2	.
CASNYQDRQETQYF	TGTGCCAGCAATTACCAGGACAGACAAGAGACCCAGTACTTC	.	TRBV6-5	TRBJ2-5	.
CASMWGTATNYGYTF	TGTGCCAGCATGTGGGGAACAGCGACGAACTATGGCTACACCTTC	.	TRBV2	TRBJ1-2	.
CSARDRGFREQYF	TGCAGTGCGCGTGACAGGGGCTTCCGCGAGCAGTACTTC	TRBD1	TRBV20-1	TRBJ2-7	many
CASSYPRDRVGGTEAFF	TGTGCCAGCAGTTACCCCCGGGACAGGGTCGGAGGCACTGAAGCTTTCTTT	TRBD1	TRBV6-2/TRBV6-3	TRBJ1-1	many
CASSFYRDSYEQYF	TGTGCCAGCAGCTTTTATAGGGACTCCTACGAGCAGTACTTC	.	TRBV7-2	TRBJ2-7	many
CSARGDLVPYEQYF	TGCAGTGCTAGAGGGGACCTAGTCCCCTACGAGCAGTACTTC	.	TRBV20-1	TRBJ2-7	many
CASRKTGDQPQHF	TGTGCCAGCAGGAAAACAGGGGATCAGCCCCAGCATTTT	TRBD1	TRBV12-3/TRBV12-4	TRBJ1-5	few
CASSPRSGGLVEAFF	TGTGCCAGCAGTCCCCGGTCAGGGGGCTTGGTTGAAGCTTTCTTT	TRBD1	TRBV6-5	TRBJ1-1	.
CASRALRGQANTEAFF	TGCGCCAGCAGGGCGTTGAGGGGACAGGCGAACACTGAAGCTTTCTTT	TRBD1	TRBV5-1	TRBJ1-1	many
CASSLQGPSTQYF	TGTGCCAGCAGCCTCCAGGGGCCTTCGACCCAGTACTTC	.	TRBV11-3	TRBJ2-5	.
CASSSGTAQETQYF	TGTGCCAGCAGCTCCGGGACAGCGCAAGAGACCCAGTACTTC	TRBD1	TRBV12-3/TRBV12-4	TRBJ2-5	many
CATTEGSTGIGRETQYF	TGTGCCACCACGGAAGGGTCAACAGGGATTGGCCGGGAGACCCAGTACTTC	.	TRBV6-1	TRBJ2-5	.
CAIRKMASSDGNTEAFF	TGTGCCATCCGGAAAATGGCGTCGAGTGACGGGAACACTGAAGCTTTCTTT	.	TRBV10-3	TRBJ1-1	.
CASSTYRDSGETQYF	TGTGCCAGCAGTACCTACCGGGACAGCGGAGAGACCCAGTACTTC	TRBD1	TRBV28	TRBJ2-5	few
CASMRGSSGNTIYF	TGTGCCAGCATGCGAGGGTCCTCTGGAAACACCATATATTTT	.	TRBV6-1	TRBJ1-3	.
CASSWDGMRSRETQYF	TGTGCCAGCAGTTGGGACGGCATGAGGAGTCGGGAGACCCAGTACTTC	.	TRBV6-2/TRBV6-3	TRBJ2-5	.
CASSYGTSRSYEQYF	TGTGCCAGCAGTTACGGGACTAGCAGATCCTACGAGCAGTACTTC	TRBD2	TRBV6-2/TRBV6-3	TRBJ2-7	many
CASTGDRDSHYGYTF	TGTGCCAGCACGGGAGACCGGGACAGCCACTATGGCTACACCTTC	TRBD1	TRBV6-1	TRBJ1-2	.
CASRVRSYYEQYF	TGTGCCAGCAGGGTCAGGAGCTACTACGAGCAGTACTTC	.	TRBV6-5	TRBJ2-7	many
CASSESPGVLVAFF	TGTGCCAGCAGTGAATCGCCAGGGGTATTGGTAGCTTTCTTT	.	TRBV6-1	TRBJ1-1	few
CATSRLAWETQYF	TGTGCCACCAGTCGGCTAGCGTGGGAGACCCAGTACTTC	.	TRBV24-1	TRBJ2-5	.
CASRISGSYEQYF	TGTGCCAGCAGGATCTCGGGATCCTATGAGCAGTACTTC	.	TRBV6-2/TRBV6-3	TRBJ2-7	many
CASSTRSGTGLNTEAFF	TGTGCCAGCAGTACGCGCTCCGGGACAGGGCTGAACACTGAAGCTTTCTTT	TRBD1	TRBV7-8	TRBJ1-1	.
CASSSTFELSPLHF	TGTGCCAGCAGTTCCACTTTCGAGCTTTCACCCCTCCACTTT	.	TRBV6-5	TRBJ1-6	.
CSARVTGGDLNTEAFF	TGCAGTGCTAGAGTAACGGGGGGAGACCTGAACACTGAAGCTTTCTTT	.	TRBV20-1	TRBJ1-1	many
CASSLSTETYEQYF	TGTGCCAGCAGCCTGTCGACAGAGACCTACGAGCAGTACTTC	.	TRBV7-9	TRBJ2-7	many
CASGRITEAFF	TGTGCCAGCGGCCGTATCACTGAAGCTTTCTTT	.	TRBV28	TRBJ1-1	.
CASSYSNGVKNEETQYF	TGTGCCAGCAGTTACTCGAACGGGGTAAAAAATGAAGAGACCCAGTACTTC	.	TRBV6-5	TRBJ2-5	few
CASSSQGAGANVLTF	TGTGCCAGCAGTTCACAGGGGGCAGGGGCCAACGTCCTGACTTTC	TRBD1	TRBV27	TRBJ2-6	many
CASSQQGLGPANF	TGTGCCAGCAGCCAGCAGGGTTTGGGGCCCGCCAACTTC	.	TRBV7-3	TRBJ2-7	once
CASSLVASSYEQYF	TGTGCCAGCAGCTTAGTAGCGAGCTCCTACGAGCAGTACTTC	.	TRBV7-2	TRBJ2-7	.
CATSDLPGGEQYF	TGTGCCACCAGTGATCTGCCGGGGGGCGAGCAGTACTTC	TRBD2	TRBV24-1	TRBJ2-7	.
CASSLNAGAYEQYF	TGTGCCAGCAGTTTAAACGCGGGAGCGTACGAGCAGTACTTC	TRBD2	TRBV12-3/TRBV12-4	TRBJ2-7	many
CASSERHLSGYTF	TGTGCCAGCAGTGAACGGCATCTGAGTGGCTACACCTTC	.	TRBV6-1	TRBJ1-2	.
CASRIGVAGSYEQYF	TGTGCCAGCAGAATTGGGGTAGCGGGGTCCTACGAGCAGTACTTC	TRBD2	TRBV7-2	TRBJ2-7	.
CASKRDPGTGSSPLHF	TGTGCCAGCAAGCGTGACCCCGGGACAGGGAGTTCACCCCTCCACTTT	TRBD1	TRBV6-1	TRBJ1-6	.
CASKGTDSNQPQHF	TGTGCCAGCAAAGGGACGGATAGCAATCAGCCCCAGCATTTT	.	TRBV12-3/TRBV12-4	TRBJ1-5	.